This TCR beta chain is from a study of blood T cell repertoires in COVID-19. Overall study: The United States, Italy and Spain were the sources of the acute and convalescent COVID-19 samples.

Trimming shortened V by 6 bases and J by 1 base, and 15 bases separated the two germline ends. Germline V gene sequence: CDR1 LGHDT, CDR2 YNNKEL (reference sequence). This CDR3 has 15 residues. Generated by immunoSEQ multiplex PCR, the TCRdb table keeps only in-frame clones and is missing some. The sample has about 250,000 clones; more than 70% are singletons. The chain employs TRBV3-1 (or the pseudogene TRBV3-2) and TRBJ1-1, with a tentative D call TRBD1 (6 bases). What was sequenced was peripheral blood. The clonotype comes from a woman of 80 years or more with COVID-19, enrolled during active disease. CDR3 loop: CASSFQGTPNTEAFF. DNA for the CDR3: TGTGCCAGCAGTTTTCAAGGGACACCGAACACTGAAGCTTTCTTT.